This T cell receptor beta chain was sequenced in a study of beta chain features in type 1 diabetes. Germline trimming cut 6 bases from V and 3 bases from J; bases unmatched to any gene: 4. Germline CDR1 and CDR2: MNHNY and SVGAGI (reference sequence). This CDR3 comprises 13 residues. The sequenced template was cDNA made from the entire isolated RNA. Produced via immunoSEQ multiplex PCR; TCRdb's table is partial and in-frame only. The data contain about 160,000 clones, just over 8% of them singletons. On average, the one heparinised blood draw given by each donor was approximately 120 mL. Whole-study results and caveats: TCRB CDR3s were moderately but significantly shorter in Type 1 diabetes patients in all four CD4+ subsets. Junctions at VDJ sites from type 1 diabetes patients had fewer insertions and more deletions. Whether TCRB rearrangement is influenced by HLA type was left unresolved in this analysis. It was possible that PCR favored shorter templates, equally so in patients and controls.

As to this clone: The antigen is unknown.

The chain joins TRBV6-6 to TRBJ2-5; TRBD2 agrees at 7 bases. This receptor was taken from a woman aged 18-35 years with type 1 diabetes. Input material: central memory CD4+ T cells from blood. This CDR3 reads CASSRSGEETQYF. In DNA, the CDR3 is TGTGCCAGCAGCCGAAGCGGGGAAGAGACCCAGTACTTC.